The present entry profiles one TCR beta chain with its context. Its antigen remains unidentified. The CDR3 is made up of 16 amino acids. V dropped 4 bases and J dropped 5 bases, with 20 bases sitting between them. From germline, CDR1 is MGHRA and CDR2 YSYEKL. The sample is drawn from a study of T cell responses to AZD1222 COVID-19 vaccine. Study-wide findings and caveats: Reportedly, close to half of spike-specific TCRs are directed against unmutated variant regions. The study found vaccine-associated CD4 TCRs spanning spike, dominant at 160-218 and 743-854.

TCRdb keeps only in-frame clones here, not all; method: immunoSEQ multiplex PCR. The data show more than 50,000 clones, roughly nine tenths seen once. Here the sequenced sample was peripheral blood, taken on day 0 of AZD1222 vaccination. The sequence was obtained from an adult in good health. This chain connects TRBV4-1 to TRBJ2-5; no clear D. The CDR3 spells CASSPTIQHAFETQYF. The CDR3 DNA reads TGCGCCAGCAGCCCTACTATTCAGCATGCCTTTGAGACCCAGTACTTC.